A selection of T cell receptor beta chains follows, all from one sample in a study of blood T cell repertoires in COVID-19. Sequencing used immunoSEQ multiplex PCR; TCRdb keeps in-frame clones, though not all of them. The sample holds 210,000 or so clones, 83% seen once. The specimen sequenced was PBMCs or T cells enriched from blood (not recorded which). The source is a woman aged 50 to 65 who had been exposed to COVID-19. The CDR3 runs from the conserved cysteine through the conserved F or W. The D gene is left open where the match is weak. The size entry is marked missing in some rows and otherwise reads once, few, many or a size class.

J	D	size	V	CDR3	DNA
TRBJ1-1	TRBD1	NA	TRBV3-1/TRBV3-2	CASSQVVLVGGQYTEAFF	TGTGCCAGCAGCCAAGTTGTCCTGGTGGGGGGACAGTACACTGAAGCTTTCTTT
TRBJ2-1	TRBD2	NA	TRBV29-1	CSASEWIGGGAFEQFF	TGCAGCGCCTCGGAATGGATCGGCGGGGGGGCCTTTGAGCAGTTCTTC
TRBJ1-5	NA	NA	TRBV7-2	CASSTTGGQPQHF	TGTGCCAGCAGCACGACGGGAGGGCAGCCCCAGCATTTT
TRBJ1-5	NA	few	TRBV12-3/TRBV12-4	CASSPTGYQPQHF	TGTGCCAGCAGCCCTACAGGTTATCAGCCCCAGCATTTT
TRBJ1-1	TRBD1	NA	TRBV4-2	CASTRFQGAQNTEAFF	TGTGCCAGCACCCGTTTTCAGGGGGCCCAAAACACTGAAGCTTTCTTT
TRBJ2-7	TRBD1	NA	TRBV27	CASSSGAGTGAEQYF	TGTGCCAGCAGCTCCGGGGCCGGGACAGGGGCCGAGCAGTACTTC
TRBJ2-7	TRBD1	NA	TRBV7-2	CASSPETGGHEQYF	TGTGCCAGCAGCCCCGAGACAGGGGGTCACGAGCAGTACTTC
TRBJ1-1	NA	NA	TRBV15	CATSRDRHRDEAFF	TGTGCCACCAGCAGAGATAGGCACAGGGATGAAGCTTTCTTT
TRBJ2-7	NA	NA	TRBV10-3	CAISEGGSYEQYF	TGTGCCATCAGTGAGGGCGGCTCCTACGAGCAGTACTTC
TRBJ2-7	NA	NA	TRBV7-9	CASSSRVYEQYF	TGTGCCAGCAGCTCCCGGGTCTACGAGCAGTACTTC
TRBJ1-5	NA	NA	TRBV6-5	CASSRTVYQPQHF	TGTGCCAGCAGTAGGACAGTTTATCAGCCCCAGCATTTT
TRBJ2-3	NA	NA	TRBV28	CASARAGWEPLSTDTQYF	TGTGCCAGCGCCAGGGCAGGGTGGGAACCCCTTAGCACAGATACGCAGTATTTT
TRBJ2-5	NA	NA	TRBV5-8	CASSPGSQSWGGETQYF	TGTGCCAGCAGCCCCGGGAGCCAGTCATGGGGGGGCGAGACCCAGTACTTC
TRBJ1-4	NA	NA	TRBV18	CASSPGEKLFF	TGTGCCAGCTCACCGGGCGAAAAACTGTTTTTT
TRBJ2-3	NA	few	TRBV9	CASNGGTLSPDTQYF	TGTGCCAGTAACGGGGGGACACTGAGCCCAGATACGCAGTATTTT
TRBJ2-2	NA	NA	TRBV10-1	CASSPYRARDTGELFF	TGCGCCAGCAGTCCCTACAGGGCAAGAGACACCGGGGAGCTGTTTTTT
TRBJ1-1	TRBD1	NA	TRBV30	CAWSVGGHITEAFF	TGTGCCTGGAGTGTAGGGGGCCATATCACTGAAGCTTTCTTT
TRBJ2-3	TRBD2	NA	TRBV2	CASSPRLAGGPTDTQYF	TGTGCCAGCAGTCCCAGACTAGCGGGGGGCCCCACAGATACGCAGTATTTT
TRBJ2-2	NA	NA	TRBV24-1	CATGAGSNTGELFF	TGTGCCACCGGGGCGGGATCGAACACCGGGGAGCTGTTTTTT
TRBJ2-2	NA	NA	TRBV7-3	CASSSRNGELFF	TGTGCCAGCAGCTCGAGAAACGGGGAGCTGTTTTTT
TRBJ2-3	TRBD2	NA	TRBV5-1	CASTTAGGVNTQYF	TGCGCCAGCACCACGGCGGGGGGCGTAAATACGCAGTATTTT
TRBJ1-6	TRBD1	few	TRBV3-1/TRBV3-2	CASSQRQGGVNSPLHF	TGTGCCAGCAGCCAGAGACAGGGTGGAGTGAATTCACCCCTCCACTTT
TRBJ2-1	NA	few	TRBV6-1	CASSEWVDSRRYEQFF	TGTGCCAGCAGTGAATGGGTCGACTCCCGGCGATATGAGCAGTTCTTC
TRBJ2-1	NA	few	TRBV7-9	CASSLGVRVSSYNEQFF	TGTGCCAGCAGCTTAGGAGTGAGGGTGAGCTCCTACAATGAGCAGTTCTTC
TRBJ1-2	NA	NA	TRBV6-1	CASSEAEGGGYGYTF	TGTGCCAGCAGTGAGGCGGAAGGAGGCGGCTATGGCTACACCTTC
TRBJ1-4	NA	NA	TRBV7-2	CASSRGGTINEKLFF	TGTGCCAGCAGTAGGGGGGGCACTATAAATGAAAAACTGTTTTTT
TRBJ2-2	TRBD1	NA	TRBV19	CASSTDRGPGELFF	TGTGCCAGTAGTACGGACAGGGGCCCCGGGGAGCTGTTTTTT
TRBJ2-7	NA	NA	TRBV2	CASRGRDSANMRTYEQYF	TGTGCCAGCAGAGGGCGGGACTCAGCGAACATGAGGACCTACGAGCAGTACTTC
TRBJ1-1	NA	NA	TRBV3-1/TRBV3-2	CASSQGGGNTEAFF	TGTGCCAGCAGCCAAGGGGGGGGGAACACTGAAGCTTTCTTT
TRBJ2-1	NA	NA	TRBV6-1	CASREVALGYNEQFF	TGTGCCAGCAGAGAAGTAGCCCTCGGTTACAATGAGCAGTTCTTC
TRBJ2-5	NA	many	TRBV5-1	CASSYLGGVQETQYF	TGCGCCAGCAGCTATCTCGGGGGAGTCCAAGAGACCCAGTACTTC
TRBJ2-7	NA	NA	TRBV28	CASSLSGNEQYF	TGTGCCAGCAGTTTATCAGGGAACGAGCAGTACTTC
TRBJ1-1	TRBD1	NA	TRBV28	CASSWDRGRRSTEAFF	TGTGCCAGCAGTTGGGACAGGGGGCGACGGAGCACTGAAGCTTTCTTT
TRBJ1-1	NA	NA	TRBV11-2	CASAGRTTEAFF	TGTGCCAGTGCAGGGAGGACCACTGAAGCTTTCTTT
TRBJ1-6	TRBD1	NA	TRBV13	CASSLGYRGSSYNSPLHF	TGTGCCAGCAGCTTAGGGTACAGGGGCAGCTCCTATAATTCACCCCTCCACTTT
TRBJ1-3	NA	few	TRBV7-3	CASSLSGGNTIYF	TGTGCCAGCAGCTTATCCGGGGGAAACACCATATATTTT
TRBJ1-1	TRBD1	few	TRBV6-5	CASSSGQTEAFF	TGTGCCAGCAGCTCGGGACAGACTGAAGCTTTCTTT
TRBJ1-1	TRBD1	NA	TRBV28	CASSVRTGGNYEAFF	TGTGCCAGCAGTGTCCGGACAGGGGGAAATTATGAAGCTTTCTTT
TRBJ1-5	TRBD1	once	TRBV10-2	CASSERTGVFNQPQHF	TGCGCCAGCAGTGAGAGGACAGGGGTCTTCAATCAGCCCCAGCATTTT
TRBJ2-7	TRBD1	NA	TRBV5-1	CASSLAGTGYEQYF	TGCGCCAGCAGCTTGGCCGGGACAGGTTACGAGCAGTACTTC
TRBJ2-6	TRBD1	NA	TRBV19	CASYPPKGQGAPGANVLTF	TGTGCCAGTTATCCCCCGAAGGGACAGGGGGCACCTGGGGCCAACGTCCTGACTTTC
TRBJ2-5	NA	NA	TRBV3-1/TRBV3-2	CASSQGSGPQETQYF	TGTGCCAGCAGCCAAGGGTCAGGGCCTCAAGAGACCCAGTACTTC
TRBJ2-2	TRBD2	NA	TRBV2	CASSEAGKGLAGVYSHGELFF	TGTGCCAGCAGTGAAGCCGGGAAGGGACTAGCGGGGGTCTACTCCCACGGGGAGCTGTTTTTT
TRBJ1-4	NA	NA	TRBV4-3	CASSQGVHGEKLFF	TGCGCCAGCAGCCAAGGAGTTCACGGGGAAAAACTGTTTTTT
TRBJ2-1	TRBD2	NA	TRBV29-1	CSVEPGGNEQFF	TGCAGCGTTGAACCGGGAGGCAATGAGCAGTTCTTC
TRBJ1-4	TRBD1	few	TRBV19	CASSLGTASNEKLFF	TGTGCCAGTAGTTTAGGGACAGCCTCTAATGAAAAACTGTTTTTT
TRBJ2-1	TRBD2	NA	TRBV7-9	CASKIAGNNEQFF	TGTGCCAGCAAGATAGCGGGGAACAATGAGCAGTTCTTC
TRBJ1-2	TRBD1	NA	TRBV4-3	CASSQGQGLSYGYTF	TGCGCCAGCAGCCAAGGACAGGGGCTTTCCTATGGCTACACCTTC
TRBJ1-6	TRBD1	NA	TRBV5-1	CASSLDRARNSPLHF	TGCGCCAGCAGCTTAGACAGGGCAAGAAATTCACCCCTCCACTTT
TRBJ1-6	NA	NA	TRBV21-1	CASSKPRIDPSPLHF	TGTGCCAGCAGCAAGCCGAGGATCGACCCTTCACCCCTCCACTTT
TRBJ1-1	NA	once	TRBV29-1	CSAGLMLGNTEAFF	TGCAGCGCTGGACTGATGCTAGGGAACACTGAAGCTTTCTTT